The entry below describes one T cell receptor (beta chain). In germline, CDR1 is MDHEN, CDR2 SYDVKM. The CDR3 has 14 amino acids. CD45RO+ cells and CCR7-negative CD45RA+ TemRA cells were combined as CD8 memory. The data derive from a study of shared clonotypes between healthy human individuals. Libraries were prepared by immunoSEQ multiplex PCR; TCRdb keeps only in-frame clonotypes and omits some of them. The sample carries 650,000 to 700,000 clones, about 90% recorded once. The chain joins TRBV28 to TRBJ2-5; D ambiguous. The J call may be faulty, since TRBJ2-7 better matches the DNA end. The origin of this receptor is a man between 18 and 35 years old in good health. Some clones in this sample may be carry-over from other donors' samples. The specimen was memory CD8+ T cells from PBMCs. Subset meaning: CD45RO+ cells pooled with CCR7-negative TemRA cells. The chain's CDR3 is CASSFPAETYEQYF. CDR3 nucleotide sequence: TGTGCCAGCAGTTTTCCGGCAGAGACCTACGAGCAGTACTTC.